The next 9 T cell receptor beta chains were all read from a single sample in a study of T-cell reconstitution after alpha-beta-depleted transplantation in children. This sample's TCRbeta library carried unique molecular identifier barcodes. MiXCR was run by TCRdb on the PCR reads, yielding one entry per CDR3 protein. Of approximately 980,000 distinct CDR3 sequences in the sample, about 31% were seen once. The sample in question was PBMCs, mostly from graft donor cells, obtained 360 days after TCRalphabeta/CD19-depleted stem cell transplant. These receptors all come from a boy in the first two years of life who had a stem cell transplant for SCID, so the T cells may come from the graft donor.

The chain has TRBV5-1 and TRBJ1-6, with D possibly TRBD1 on 5 matching bases. The CDR3 is made up of 17 amino acids. The V end lost 0 bases, the J end lost 7 bases, and 17 bases lay between the germline ends. Germline V gene sequence: CDR1 SGHRS, CDR2 YFSETQ. Here the CDR3 reads CASSLAYGGRTNSPLHF. Here the CDR3 DNA reads TGCGCCAGCAGCTTGGCCTACGGGGGACGGACCAATTCACCCCTCCACTTT.

V usage is TRBV6-5 and J usage is TRBJ2-5; D may be TRBD1 (5 bases). From germline, CDR1 is MNHEY and CDR2 SVGAGI. Deletions cut 1 base from V and 1 base from J, with 16 bases between. CDR3 length: 17 residues. The CDR3 nucleotides read TGTGCCAGCAGTTACTACAAATCGTCGACAGCCCAAGAGACCCAGTACTTC. Translation: CASSYYKSSTAQETQYF.

This clonotype appeared many times. The chain combines TRBV7-2 with TRBJ2-7; the D is unclear. Trimming stripped 2 bases from V and 3 bases from J, with 8 bases between. CDR1 and CDR2 from the germline V gene are SGHTA and FQGNSA. There are 13 residues in the CDR3. This CDR3 reads CASSLLRDYEQYF. The CDR3 DNA sequence: TGTGCCAGCAGCTTACTTAGGGACTACGAGCAGTACTTC.

The chain employs TRBV3-1 and TRBJ2-5, with 7 nucleotides matching TRBD2. CDR3 length: 15 amino acids. Per germline, CDR1 LGHDT and CDR2 YNNKEL (reference sequence). V lost 4 bases to trimming and J lost 6 bases; unmatched junction nucleotides: 11. CDR3 sequence: CASSLGLEGLKTQYF. CDR3 in DNA: TGTGCCAGCAGCCTCGGACTAGAGGGATTGAAGACCCAGTACTTC.

The chain joins TRBV21-1 to TRBJ2-2. TRBV21-1 is an annotated pseudogene. There are 16 residues in the CDR3. The CDR3 loop is CASSKGWLYDTGELFF. The CDR3 region has the DNA TGTGCCAGCAGCAAAGGGTGGTTGTATGACACCGGGGAGCTGTTTTTT.

This clonotype was observed a handful of times. The chain combines TRBV15 with TRBJ2-4; 8 bases are shared with TRBD1. This CDR3 region has 15 residues. The V and J ends lost 6 bases and 5 bases, in that order; junction bases with no gene match: 9. The germline V gene encodes CDR1 LNHNV and CDR2 YYDKDF (reference sequence). Here the CDR3 DNA reads TGTGCCACCAGTAGCGACAGGGGATCGGAAAACATTCAGTACTTC. It codes for CATSSDRGSENIQYF.

This clonotype came up a few times. This rearrangement joins TRBV15 to TRBJ2-3, with D possibly matching TRBD2 (7 bases). This CDR3 has 17 residues. Germline-derived CDR1 and CDR2 are LNHNV and YYDKDF (reference sequence). Trimming took off 0 bases at V and 0 bases at J, with 13 bases between the two ends. The CDR3, as DNA: TGTGCCACCAGCAGAGATCTTGCGGGGGCTAGCACAGATACGCAGTATTTT. Its translation: CATSRDLAGASTDTQYF.

The chain has TRBV20-1 and TRBJ1-1, with D perhaps TRBD1 (5 bases). The CDR3 loop spans 14 amino acids. Trimming pared 6 bases from V and 0 bases from J, leaving 14 bases between. Germline CDR1 DFQATT, CDR2 SNEGSKA (reference sequence). Here the CDR3 DNA reads TGCAGTGCCCCGGGGACGCCCGTGAACACTGAAGCTTTCTTT. The encoded protein is CSAPGTPVNTEAFF.

There are a few counts of this clonotype. This chain joins TRBV21-1 and TRBJ2-2; the table names TRBD1, a call not compared with the DNA. TRBV21-1 is a pseudogene. The CDR3 has 15 residues. CDR3 bases: TGTGCCAGCAGCAGGAGGACAGGGTACAAGGGGGAGCTGTTTTTT. It translates to CASSRRTGYKGELFF.